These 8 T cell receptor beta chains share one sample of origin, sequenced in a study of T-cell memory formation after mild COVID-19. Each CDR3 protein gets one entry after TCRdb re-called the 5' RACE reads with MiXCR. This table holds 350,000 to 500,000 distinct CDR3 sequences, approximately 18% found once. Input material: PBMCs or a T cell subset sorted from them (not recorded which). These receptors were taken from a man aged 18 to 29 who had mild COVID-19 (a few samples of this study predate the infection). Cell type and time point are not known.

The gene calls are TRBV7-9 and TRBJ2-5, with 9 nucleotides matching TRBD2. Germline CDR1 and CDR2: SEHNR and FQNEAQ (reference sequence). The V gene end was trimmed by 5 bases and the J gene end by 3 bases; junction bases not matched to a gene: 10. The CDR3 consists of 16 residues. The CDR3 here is CASSRSSGEIKETQYF. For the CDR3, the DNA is TGTGCCAGCAGCAGATCTAGCGGGGAAATAAAAGAGACCCAGTACTTC.

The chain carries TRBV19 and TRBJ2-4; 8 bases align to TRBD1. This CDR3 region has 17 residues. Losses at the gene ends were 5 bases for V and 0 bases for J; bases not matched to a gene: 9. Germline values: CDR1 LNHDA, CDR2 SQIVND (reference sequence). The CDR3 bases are TGTGCCAGTAGTCAGGGGGCGCTGACTTTAGCCAAAAACATTCAGTACTTC. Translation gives CASSQGALTLAKNIQYF.

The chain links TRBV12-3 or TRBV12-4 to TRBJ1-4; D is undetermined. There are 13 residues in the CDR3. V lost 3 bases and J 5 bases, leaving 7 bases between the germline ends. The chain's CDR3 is CASSLLGNEKLFF. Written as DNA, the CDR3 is TGTGCCAGCAGTTTGTTGGGGAATGAAAAACTGTTTTTT.

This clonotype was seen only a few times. CDR3 loop: CASSYRHASYEQYF. CDR3 nucleotide sequence: TGTGCCAGCAGTTATCGCCACGCATCCTACGAGCAGTACTTC. The rearrangement links TRBV7-9 to TRBJ2-7, with D unclear. The ends were cut back, 6 bases at V and 1 base at J, with 13 bases in the middle. The germline V gene encodes CDR1 SEHNR and CDR2 FQNEAQ (reference sequence). This CDR3 region has 14 residues.

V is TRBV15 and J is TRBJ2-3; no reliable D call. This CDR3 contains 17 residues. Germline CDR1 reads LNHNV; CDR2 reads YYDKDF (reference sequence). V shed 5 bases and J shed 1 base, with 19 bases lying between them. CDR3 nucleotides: TGTGCCACCAGCCCAAGGAGAGCCACCATCGGCACAGATACGCAGTATTTT. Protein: CATSPRRATIGTDTQYF. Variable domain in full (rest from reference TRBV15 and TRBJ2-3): DAMVIQNPRYQVTQFGKPVTLSCSQTLNHNVMYWYQQKSSQAPKLLFHYYDKDFNNEADTPDNFQSRRPNTSFCFLDIRSPGLGDTAMYLCATSPRRATIGTDTQYFGPGTRLTVL.

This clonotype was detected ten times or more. The CDR3 is CASRGTADMTQYF. The CDR3 DNA sequence: TGTGCCAGCAGGGGGACCGCCGATATGACCCAGTACTTC. The gene calls are TRBV27 and TRBJ2-5; tentatively, D is TRBD1 or TRBD2 (5 bases each). Germline assignment: CDR1 MNHEY and CDR2 SMNVEV (reference sequence). V dropped 6 bases and J dropped 7 bases, with 15 bases sitting between them. This CDR3 has 13 amino acids.

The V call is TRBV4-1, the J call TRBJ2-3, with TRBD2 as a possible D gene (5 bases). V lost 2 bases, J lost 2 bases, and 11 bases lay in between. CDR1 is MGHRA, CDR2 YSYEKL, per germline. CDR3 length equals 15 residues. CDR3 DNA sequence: TGCGCCAGCAGCCAAATAGCGCCGCACACAGATACGCAGTATTTT. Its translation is CASSQIAPHTDTQYF.

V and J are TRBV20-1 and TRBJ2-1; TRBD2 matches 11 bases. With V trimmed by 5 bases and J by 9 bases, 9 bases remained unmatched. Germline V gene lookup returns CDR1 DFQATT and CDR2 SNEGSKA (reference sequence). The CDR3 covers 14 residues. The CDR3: CSASLLAGVGEQFF. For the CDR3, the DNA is TGCAGTGCTTCTTTACTAGCGGGGGTCGGTGAGCAGTTCTTC.